The 14 T cell receptor beta chains listed next were all sequenced from one sample in a study of blood T cell repertoires in COVID-19. Method: immunoSEQ multiplex PCR; TCRdb's copy keeps in-frame clones and lacks some. The data show approximately 250,000 clones, about 85% seen once. The sequenced sample consisted of peripheral blood. Receptor source: a man aged 18 to 30 with active or convalescent COVID-19.

This clone has only one observation. The chain is built from TRBV30 and TRBJ1-1; D is unclear. This CDR3 is 11 amino acids long. V was pared by 2 bases and J by 4 bases, with 5 bases between. Germline V CDR1 and CDR2: GTSNPN, SVGIG (reference sequence). CDR3 nucleotides: TGTGCCTGGAGTATGAGCACTGAAGCTTTCTTT. Amino acid sequence: CAWSMSTEAFF.

This chain uses TRBV2 with TRBJ2-7; 7 bases fit TRBD1. Germline CDR1 and CDR2: SNHLY and FYNNEI. This CDR3 region has 12 residues. J lost 3 bases, V lost 7 bases, and 3 bases had no gene match. CDR3 nucleotide sequence: TGTGCCAGCACCCGGGACAGCTACGAGCAGTACTTC. Its protein is CASTRDSYEQYF.

CDR3 amino acids: CATPGHQAFF. The CDR3 DNA reads TGCGCCACTCCGGGACACCAAGCTTTCTTT. The chain employs TRBV23-1 and TRBJ1-1; weak D call: TRBD1 (6 bases). TRBV23-1 is noted as an ORF with a role that remains uncertain. This CDR3 has 10 amino acids. Trimming stripped 10 bases from V and 9 bases from J, with 12 bases between.

V gene TRBV3-1 (or the pseudogene TRBV3-2) combines with J gene TRBJ2-7; tentative D call: TRBD1 (5 bases). The CDR3 has 12 amino acids. V lost 4 bases to trimming and J lost 3 bases, with 7 bases between them. Germline lookup yields CDR1 LGHDT and CDR2 YNNKEL (reference sequence). The CDR3 DNA sequence: TGTGCCAGCAGCCCCCAGGGCTACGAGCAGTACTTC. It yields the protein CASSPQGYEQYF.

In this sample, this clone turned up once. V usage is TRBV6-1 and J usage is TRBJ1-6; D unresolved. With 2 bases removed from V and 6 bases from J, the gap between germline ends came to 8 bases. There are 14 residues in the CDR3. Germline V gene sequence: CDR1 MNHNS, CDR2 SASEGT. CDR3 DNA sequence: TGTGCCAGCAGTGAAACTCCAACTAATTCACCCCTCCACTTT. It codes for CASSETPTNSPLHF.

CDR3 bases: TGTGCCAGCAGCTGGGGGACTAGCGGGTACAATGAGCAGTTCTTC. It yields the protein CASSWGTSGYNEQFF. The V call is TRBV7-2, the J call TRBJ2-1; TRBD2 agrees at 12 bases. Unmatched junction bases numbered 2, after V lost 4 bases and J lost 4 bases. CDR1 and CDR2 (germline): SGHTA, FQGNSA. The length of the CDR3 is 15 residues.

The rearrangement joins TRBV7-9 to TRBJ1-2; no definite D call. This CDR3 comprises 12 residues. Germline CDR1 reads SEHNR; CDR2 reads FQNEAQ (reference sequence). V lost 3 bases to trimming and J lost 9 bases, with 11 bases between them. CDR3 nucleotide sequence: TGTGCCAGCAGCTTCCGCGCGGAAAGCTACACCTTC. This gives the protein CASSFRAESYTF.

Only one count was recorded for this clone. This chain links TRBV2 with TRBJ2-7, with TRBD1 as a possible D gene (5 bases). The CDR3 is 14 amino acids. The V end lost 3 bases, the J end lost 1 base, and 10 bases lay between the germline ends. CDR1 is SNHLY, CDR2 FYNNEI, per germline. CDR3 residues: CASSDRQRSYEQYF. Here the CDR3 DNA reads TGTGCCAGCAGTGATCGACAGAGGTCCTACGAGCAGTACTTC.

This chain uses TRBV30 with TRBJ2-7; 8 bases align to TRBD2. Per the germline V gene, CDR1 is GTSNPN and CDR2 is SVGIG (reference sequence). V lost 2 bases to trimming and J lost 2 bases; unmatched junction nucleotides: 5. The CDR3 loop spans 14 amino acids. As DNA, the CDR3 is TGTGCCTGGAGTAGCGGACTAGCTCCCTACGAGCAGTACTTC. Its translation is CAWSSGLAPYEQYF.

The DNA for the CDR3 is TGTGCCACCAGTGATTTGGGACTAGCGGGGGCACAAGAGACCCAGTACTTC. Translation gives CATSDLGLAGAQETQYF. This chain uses TRBV24-1 with TRBJ2-5, with TRBD2 matching over 13 bases. This CDR3 region has 17 residues. The ends lost 0 bases at V and 2 bases at J; junction bases unmatched: 2. The germline V gene encodes CDR1 KGHDR and CDR2 SFDVKD.

This clone came up once. The chain has TRBV18 and TRBJ1-5, with 12 positions matching TRBD1. V lost 3 bases to trimming and J lost 0 bases; unmatched junction nucleotides: 3. Per germline, CDR1 KGHSH and CDR2 LQKENI. CDR3 length: 17 amino acids. The CDR3, as DNA: TGTGCCAGCTCACCCGGGACAGGGGGCGTTAGCAATCAGCCCCAGCATTTT. It encodes CASSPGTGGVSNQPQHF.

This clone was detected a few times. The V gene is TRBV11-2, the J gene TRBJ2-5; maybe TRBD2 (6 bases). Germline CDR1 and CDR2: SGHAT and FQNNGV. This CDR3 has 16 residues. V shed 1 base and J shed 0 bases, with 12 bases lying between them. For the CDR3, the DNA is TGTGCCAGCAGCTTAGGTGGAGGGGCAAACCAAGAGACCCAGTACTTC. The encoded protein is CASSLGGGANQETQYF.

The chain uses TRBV6-5 and TRBJ1-2; no firm D call. The V end was cut by 6 bases, the J end by 6 bases, with 14 bases between. Germline CDR1 and CDR2: MNHEY and SVGAGI. The CDR3 has 13 amino acids. The CDR3 DNA is TGTGCCAGCAGCCCGATACGAGCGGATGGCTACACCTTC. It translates to CASSPIRADGYTF.

DNA of the CDR3: TGTGCCAGCAGTGACGGCCAGAAGAACACCGGGGAGCTGTTTTTT. It encodes CASSDGQKNTGELFF. The V gene is TRBV6-4, the J gene TRBJ2-2; D is ambiguous. The V and J ends lost 2 bases and 1 base respectively, with 8 bases between them. CDR3 length: 15 amino acids. The germline CDR1 and CDR2 sequences are MRHNA and SNTAGT.